The 18 T cell receptor beta chains reported below all come from one sample, sequenced in a study of blood T cells in healthy people across ages. Alongside a J-beta primer mix, a sample-barcoded 5' primer served in a second PCR lasting roughly 7 to 11 cycles. TCRdb called the 5' RACE reads again in MiXCR, with one record for every CDR3 protein. The sample records approximately 850,000 distinct CDR3 sequences, roughly 50% being singletons. Sequenced sample: blood. The receptors were sampled from a man aged 25 to 40 in good health.

The rearrangement joins TRBV4-3 to TRBJ2-1; maybe TRBD2 (6 bases). Between the trimmed V and J ends, which lost 0 bases and 7 bases, there was a span of 13 bases. The CDR3 has 15 amino acids. Looked up from germline, CDR1 is LGHNA and CDR2 is YSLEER. This CDR3 is CASSQDSGSWNEQFF. DNA of the CDR3: TGCGCCAGCAGCCAAGATAGCGGAAGTTGGAATGAGCAGTTCTTC.

This clonotype was detected only once. The chain joins TRBV2 to TRBJ1-2, with no clear D. V gave up 9 bases and J gave up 10 bases, with 18 bases separating them. The CDR3 is made up of 12 amino acids. Germline V CDR1 and CDR2: SNHLY, FYNNEI. CDR3 sequence (DNA): TGTGCCAGTCAAACCCGGGCTGGAGACTACACCTTC. It encodes CASQTRAGDYTF. Full variable domain (missing parts from reference TRBV2 and TRBJ1-2): EPEVTQTPSHQVTQMGQEVILRCVPISNHLYFYWYRQILGQKVEFLVSFYNNEISEKSEIFDDQFSVERPDGSNFTLKIRSTKLEDSAMYFCASQTRAGDYTFGSGTRLTVV.

This clonotype was observed once. The chain employs TRBV3-1 and TRBJ2-4; the match to TRBD1 covers 10 bases. The DNA end is a closer match to TRBJ2-7, so the J assignment may be wrong. The germline CDR1 and CDR2 sequences are LGHDT and YNNKEL (reference sequence). This CDR3 is 15 amino acids long. CDR3 amino acids: CASSVAGTGAHEQYF. The DNA for the CDR3 is TGTGCCAGCAGCGTCGCCGGGACAGGGGCACACGAGCAGTACTTC.

Notes on this clonotype: Sequence at one end of the junction differs from germline and may be a read error. V usage is TRBV7-7 and J usage is TRBJ2-3; D gene uncertain. CDR1 and CDR2 (germline): SSHAT, FNYEAQ (reference sequence). The CDR3 totals 14 residues. The CDR3 region has the DNA TGTGCTAGCAGCTTATGGCTCCCCGCAGATACGCAGTATTTT. It yields the protein CASSLWLPADTQYF.

V usage is TRBV11-1 and J usage is TRBJ2-3; D gene uncertain. This CDR3 comprises 15 residues. V lost 0 bases, J lost 2 bases, and 9 bases lay in between. Germline V gives CDR1 SGHAT, CDR2 FQDESV (reference sequence). The CDR3 sequence: CASSLAWPATDTQYF. In DNA, the CDR3 is TGTGCCAGCAGCTTAGCGTGGCCAGCCACAGATACGCAGTATTTT. Full variable domain (rest looked up from reference TRBV11-1 and TRBJ2-3): EAEVAQSPRYKITEKSQAVAFWCDPISGHATLYWYRQILGQGPELLVQFQDESVVDDSQLPKDRFSAERLKGVDSTLKIQPAELGDSAMYLCASSLAWPATDTQYFGPGTRLTVL.

This sequence joins TRBV20-1 and TRBJ2-7; TRBD2 agrees at 10 bases. Germline CDR1 is DFQATT and CDR2 is SNEGSKA (reference sequence). The CDR3 is 14 residues long. With V trimmed by 3 bases and J by 7 bases, 9 bases remained unmatched. The CDR3: CSASLAGGGNEQYF. CDR3 in DNA: TGCAGTGCTAGCTTAGCGGGAGGAGGTAATGAGCAGTACTTC.

V gene TRBV7-9 combines with J gene TRBJ2-7; D unclear. In germline, CDR1 is SEHNR, CDR2 FQNEAQ (reference sequence). The CDR3 extends over 15 amino acids. V was shortened by 3 bases and J by 4 bases, with 16 bases between the two germline ends. The CDR3 DNA reads TGTGCCAGCAGCTTTCTTATCGGAGAGCAATACGAGCAGTACTTC. Translating it yields CASSFLIGEQYEQYF.

The chain recombines TRBV5-1 with TRBJ2-7, with D tentatively TRBD1 (5 bases). Germline CDR1 and CDR2: SGHRS and YFSETQ. The CDR3 sequence is 16 residues long. V was clipped by 0 bases and J by 4 bases, with 17 bases between them. CDR3 DNA sequence: TGCGCCAGCAGCTTGGAGGGGTACCCTCAGATTTACGAGCAGTACTTC. This translates into CASSLEGYPQIYEQYF.

The chain joins TRBV10-3 to TRBJ2-7; D remains unclear. This CDR3 is 11 amino acids long. Germline V gene lookup returns CDR1 ENHRY and CDR2 SYGVKD. V gave up 2 bases and J gave up 4 bases, with 3 bases separating them. The chain's CDR3 is CAISEEYEQYF. The CDR3 bases are TGTGCCATCAGTGAGGAGTACGAGCAGTACTTC.

As for this clonotype: Lacking the conserved final phenylalanine or tryptophan, this CDR3 likely reflects a read error. The rearrangement uses TRBV12-3 or TRBV12-4 and TRBJ2-3, with 7 nucleotides matching TRBD2. The V gene end was trimmed by 5 bases and the J gene end by 6 bases; junction bases not matched to a gene: 11. The CDR3 length is 15 residues. The CDR3 nucleotides are TGTGCCAGCAGTCCGGGGGGACGGTGGAGTGATACGCAGTATTCT. This gives the protein CASSPGGRWSDTQYS.

The chain combines TRBV18 with TRBJ2-7; D may be TRBD1 (5 bases). Germline CDR1 reads KGHSH; CDR2 reads LQKENI. V lost 3 bases to trimming and J lost 3 bases, with 12 bases between them. The CDR3 length is 14 residues. CDR3 coding DNA: TGTGCCAGCTCACCTAATCAAGGGGACTACGAGCAGTACTTC. It codes for CASSPNQGDYEQYF.

This clonotype was counted a single time. The V gene is TRBV7-2, the J gene TRBJ2-5; no definite D call. CDR1 SGHTA and CDR2 FQGNSA come from the germline V gene. The ends were cut back, 1 base at V and 11 bases at J, with 20 bases in the middle. The CDR3 extends over 15 amino acids. The CDR3 DNA follows: TGTGCCAGCAGCTTAGGGGGATCTCCCTACAATGAGCAGTACTTC. Its translation: CASSLGGSPYNEQYF.

This clonotype was observed a few times. CDR3 nucleotide sequence: TGTGCCACCAGCAGCAGGGATCGGGACGAGCAGTACTTC. It encodes CATSSRDRDEQYF. This sequence joins TRBV15 and TRBJ2-7, with D tentatively TRBD1 (5 bases). The CDR3 totals 13 residues. V dropped 3 bases and J dropped 5 bases, with 11 bases sitting between them. Germline values: CDR1 LNHNV, CDR2 YYDKDF (reference sequence).

This chain links TRBV12-3 or TRBV12-4 with TRBJ2-7; unclear D gene. V was pared by 1 base and J by 7 bases, with 11 bases between. The CDR3 consists of 13 residues. In DNA, the CDR3 is TGTGCCAGCAGTTTAGGACGGCCTAGAGAGCAGTACTTC. This gives the protein CASSLGRPREQYF.

The chain recombines TRBV29-1 with TRBJ1-2, with TRBD1 identical over 7 bases. CDR3 length: 12 residues. V lost 2 bases and J lost 10; bases outside the gene matches: 7. CDR1 SQVTM and CDR2 ANQGSEA come from the germline V gene. The CDR3 DNA is TGCAGCGTTGAATATAGACAGGGCCTCTACACCTTC. Its protein is CSVEYRQGLYTF. Together with reference TRBV29-1 and TRBJ1-2, the CDR3 gives the full variable domain: SAVISQKPSRDICQRGTSLTIQCQVDSQVTMMFWYRQQPGQSLTLIATANQGSEATYESGFVIDKFPISRPNLTFSTLTVSNMSPEDSSIYLCSVEYRQGLYTFGSGTRLTVV.

The chain links TRBV2 to TRBJ2-4; TRBD2 is a possible D gene (5 bases). The J call could be wrong; TRBJ2-7 is a better fit for the DNA end. The CDR3 consists of 12 residues. In germline, CDR1 is SNHLY, CDR2 FYNNEI. Here the CDR3 DNA reads TGTGCCATAAGGCAGGATGCGGGCGAGCAGTACTTC. It codes for CAIRQDAGEQYF.

The chain employs TRBV9 and TRBJ2-1, with 8 bases fitting TRBD2. The V segment lost 3 bases and the J segment 4 bases; nucleotides outside the gene matches: 3. This CDR3 comprises 14 residues. Germline loops: CDR1 SGDLS, CDR2 YYNGEE. CDR3 residues: CASSGVAGYNEQFF. DNA for the CDR3: TGTGCCAGCAGCGGGGTAGCGGGATACAATGAGCAGTTCTTC.

This sequence joins TRBV20-1 and TRBJ2-3; the D is unclear. The CDR3 runs 14 residues. V was shortened by 0 bases and J by 1 base, with 8 bases between the two germline ends. Germline loops: CDR1 DFQATT, CDR2 SNEGSKA (reference sequence). DNA of the CDR3: TGCAGTGCTAGAGATCCCCGCGGCACAGATACGCAGTATTTT. Its translation: CSARDPRGTDTQYF.